This entry concerns a single T cell receptor (beta chain). The data were taken from a study of blood T cells in healthy people across ages. The authors ran a second PCR of 7 to 11 cycles using a sample-barcoded 5' primer and a J-beta primer mix. TCRdb passed the 5' RACE reads through MiXCR, listing each CDR3 protein once. This repertoire shows around 710,000 distinct CDR3 sequences, roughly 44% found once; its top ten account for 20% to 25%. It was about 10 milliliters of peripheral blood that were drawn from each donor. CDR1 and CDR2 (germline): LGHNA, YSLEER. CDR3 length equals 16 residues. Trimming at V came to 1 base and at J to 7 bases, leaving 6 bases not matched to a gene.

V and J are TRBV4-3 and TRBJ2-1, with 11 bases identical to TRBD2. Specimen: blood. The TCR originated in a woman aged 55 to 70 in good health. The CDR3 protein is CASSQGLAGTGNEQFF. The DNA for the CDR3 is TGCGCCAGCAGCCAAGGACTAGCGGGGACTGGGAATGAGCAGTTCTTC.